Listed below are T cell receptor beta chains from one sample, sequenced in a study of neurological immune-mediated disorders. MiXCR was run by TCRdb on the 5' RACE reads, yielding one entry per CDR3 protein. The sample yields 40,000 or so distinct CDR3 sequences, roughly 3.1% seen once. Sequenced: PBMCs. These receptors were obtained from a woman in her sixties or seventies with multiple sclerosis. CDR3s include the opening cysteine and the closing phenylalanine or tryptophan. A D gene is named only where the DNA matches it firmly. Clone sizes are given selectively: once, few, many, or a class where the clone is expanded.

V gene	J gene	CDR3 length	clone size	D gene	CDR3 DNA	CDR3 protein
TRBV12-3/TRBV12-4	TRBJ2-5	13	many	NA	TGTGCCAGCAGTTTAGGTGACGAAGAGACCCAGTACTTC	CASSLGDEETQYF
TRBV12-3/TRBV12-4	TRBJ1-1	14	many	NA	TGTGCCAGCAGCCCACGGACGCTGAACACTGAAGCTTTCTTT	CASSPRTLNTEAFF
TRBV6-5	TRBJ1-5	15	many	TRBD1	TGTGCCAGCAGGCGAACGACAGGGATCGGTCAGCCCCAGCATTTT	CASRRTTGIGQPQHF
TRBV20-1	TRBJ2-7	15	many	NA	TGCAGTGCCATAGGGGCAAGGCAGGGAGTCTACGAGCAGTACTTC	CSAIGARQGVYEQYF
TRBV7-8	TRBJ1-1	15	many	NA	TGTGCCAGCAGCTTAGCAACCACGGGGAGTACTGAAGCTTTCTTT	CASSLATTGSTEAFF
TRBV5-8	TRBJ1-6	14	many	NA	TGTGCCAGCAGCTTGGGACAGTTCAATTCACCCCTCCACTTT	CASSLGQFNSPLHF
TRBV18	TRBJ1-5	16	many	TRBD1	TGTGCCAGCTCACGACAGGGTACGTTGAGCAATCAGCCCCAGCATTTT	CASSRQGTLSNQPQHF
TRBV3-1	TRBJ2-2	14	many	NA	TGTGCCAGCAGCCAAAGCCCAGGGGCCGGGGAGCTGTTTTTT	CASSQSPGAGELFF
TRBV10-3	TRBJ2-3	15	NA	TRBD2	TGTGCCATCAGGGATAGCGGGGGTCGGACAGATACGCAGTATTTT	CAIRDSGGRTDTQYF
TRBV5-1	TRBJ1-3	15	many	NA	TGCGCCAGCAGCCAGGACTTCAACTCTGGAAACACCATATATTTT	CASSQDFNSGNTIYF